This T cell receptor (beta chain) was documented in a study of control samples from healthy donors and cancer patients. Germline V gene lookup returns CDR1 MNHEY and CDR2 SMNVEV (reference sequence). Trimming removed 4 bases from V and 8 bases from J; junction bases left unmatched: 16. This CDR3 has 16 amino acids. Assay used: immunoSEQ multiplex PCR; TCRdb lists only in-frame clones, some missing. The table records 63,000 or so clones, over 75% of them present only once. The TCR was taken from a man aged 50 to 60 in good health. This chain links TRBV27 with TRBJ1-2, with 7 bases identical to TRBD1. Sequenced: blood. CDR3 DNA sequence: TGTGCCAGCAGTTCTCTCTTTACAGGGGAACGAGGGGGCTACACCTTC. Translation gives CASSSLFTGERGGYTF.